These 21 T cell receptor beta chains came from one sample sequenced in a study of blood T cell repertoires in COVID-19. Here immunoSEQ multiplex PCR was the method, and the copy in TCRdb shows in-frame clones only, minus some. The sample consists of more than 250,000 clones, about 86% of them appearing once. Sequencing was carried out using peripheral blood. The receptors derive from a woman younger than 45 who had recovered from COVID-19.

The CDR3 coding sequence is TGTGCCAGCACGACAGGGGGCAGCAATCAGCCCCAGCATTTT. It codes for CASTTGGSNQPQHF. The J gene is TRBJ1-5, the V gene TRBV18; 10 nucleotides agree with TRBD1. From germline, CDR1 is KGHSH and CDR2 LQKENI. Unmatched junction bases numbered 2, after V lost 8 bases and J lost 1 base. This CDR3 is built from 14 residues.

There are a few counts of this clone. The chain recombines TRBV9 with TRBJ2-1; D may be TRBD2 (5 bases). Germline V CDR1 and CDR2: SGDLS, YYNGEE. Trimming left V 4 bases short and J 4 bases short, with 15 bases between. The length of the CDR3 is 15 residues. The CDR3 DNA reads as TGTGCCAGCAGCCCTGGAATGACGGGGTACAATGAGCAGTTCTTC. It encodes CASSPGMTGYNEQFF.

This chain joins TRBV7-4 and TRBJ2-1, with D uncertain. V lost 2 bases, J lost 1 base, and 18 bases lay in between. The germline V gene has CDR1 SGHVT and CDR2 SQSDAQ. This CDR3 contains 18 residues. The CDR3 here is CASSLMTAGVCSYNEQFF. In nucleotides, the CDR3 is TGTGCCAGCAGCTTAATGACTGCTGGTGTCTGTTCCTACAATGAGCAGTTCTTC.

V is TRBV2 and J is TRBJ2-2; TRBD2 aligns across 16 bases. Germline V gene data show CDR1 as SNHLY and CDR2 as FYNNEI. The ends lost 9 bases at V and 5 bases at J; junction bases unmatched: 9. The CDR3 spans 17 residues. DNA of the CDR3: TGTGCCAGGGGACTAGCGGGAGGGCGTGAGAGGACCGGGGAGCTGTTTTTT. As protein: CARGLAGGRERTGELFF.

The chain combines TRBV6-1 with TRBJ2-3; D possibly corresponds to TRBD1 (6 bases). V was clipped by 1 base and J by 4 bases, with 12 bases between them. The CDR3 extends over 15 amino acids. Germline lookup yields CDR1 MNHNS and CDR2 SASEGT. The CDR3, as DNA: TGTGCCAGCAGTGAAGGGTGGACAGCCTCAGATACGCAGTATTTT. The encoded protein is CASSEGWTASDTQYF.

This clone was counted only a few times. The V gene is TRBV5-1, the J gene TRBJ2-7; TRBD2 aligns across 11 bases. The length of the CDR3 is 17 residues. Losses at the gene ends were 4 bases for V and 2 bases for J; bases not matched to a gene: 11. Germline V CDR1 and CDR2: SGHRS, YFSETQ. CDR3 residues: CASSRVMASGGTYEQYF. DNA for the CDR3: TGCGCCAGCAGCCGAGTCATGGCTAGCGGGGGGACCTACGAGCAGTACTTC. The full variable domain, its missing parts supplied by reference TRBV5-1 and TRBJ2-7, is KAGVTQTPRYLIKTRGQQVTLSCSPISGHRSVSWYQQTPGQGLQFLFEYFSETQRNKGNFPGRFSGRQFSNSRSEMNVSTLELGDSALYLCASSRVMASGGTYEQYFGPGTRLTVT.

The V gene is TRBV18, the J gene TRBJ1-5, with no clear D. This CDR3 is built from 13 residues. Trimming cost V 3 bases and J 7 bases, with 10 bases left between them. Germline V gives CDR1 KGHSH, CDR2 LQKENI. The DNA for the CDR3 is TGTGCCAGCTCACCCGCGGGGTCACAGCCCCAGCATTTT. Encoded protein: CASSPAGSQPQHF.

J is TRBJ2-3 and V is TRBV19; perhaps TRBD2 as D (8 bases). The CDR3 totals 17 residues. The germline V gene encodes CDR1 LNHDA and CDR2 SQIVND (reference sequence). V lost 7 bases, J lost 4 bases, and 24 bases lay in between. The CDR3 loop reads CASTHAGGGGNPDTQYF. The CDR3 nucleotides are TGTGCCAGTACCCACGCGGGGGGAGGGGGCAACCCAGATACGCAGTATTTT. Together with reference TRBV19 and TRBJ2-3, the CDR3 gives the full variable domain: DGGITQSPKYLFRKEGQNVTLSCEQNLNHDAMYWYRQDPGQGLRLIYYSQIVNDFQKGDIAEGYSVSREKKESFPLTVTSAQKNPTAFYLCASTHAGGGGNPDTQYFGPGTRLTVL.

This sequence joins TRBV7-9 and TRBJ2-1; 9 nucleotides agree with TRBD1. V gave up 3 bases and J gave up 6 bases; unmatched junction bases: 0. This CDR3 comprises 13 residues. CDR1 and CDR2 from the germline V gene are SEHNR and FQNEAQ (reference sequence). This CDR3 reads CASSLDRGNEQFF. CDR3 sequence (DNA): TGTGCCAGCAGCTTGGACAGGGGCAATGAGCAGTTCTTC.

This chain connects TRBV5-1 to TRBJ2-2, with TRBD1 identical over 8 bases. The germline V gene has CDR1 SGHRS and CDR2 YFSETQ. The CDR3 covers 16 residues. V shed 0 bases, J shed 5 bases, and the junction held 6 bases outside the gene matches. The CDR3 bases are TGCGCCAGCAGCTTGGCAGGGGGCGCCGTAACCGGGGAGCTGTTTTTT. It is translated as CASSLAGGAVTGELFF.

The chain employs TRBV5-1 and TRBJ2-1; weak D call: TRBD1 (5 bases). CDR1 is SGHRS, CDR2 YFSETQ, per germline. Trimming took off 4 bases at V and 3 bases at J, with 14 bases between the two ends. The length of the CDR3 is 15 residues. The CDR3 loop is CASSQRGRDYNEQFF. The CDR3 DNA is TGCGCCAGCAGCCAACGCGGCAGGGACTACAATGAGCAGTTCTTC.

The sample holds a few counts of this clone. The chain links TRBV7-6 to TRBJ1-1, with 8 bases matching TRBD1. Germline V gene data show CDR1 as SGHVS and CDR2 as FNYEAQ. The CDR3 is made up of 15 amino acids. The V segment lost 5 bases and the J segment 3 bases; nucleotides outside the gene matches: 8. Here the CDR3 reads CASSAPGGADTEAFF. In nucleotides, the CDR3 is TGTGCCAGCAGCGCCCCAGGGGGCGCGGACACTGAAGCTTTCTTT.

The chain links TRBV10-3 to TRBJ1-1, with D maybe TRBD1 (5 bases). Trimming cost V 4 bases and J 5 bases, with 17 bases left between them. This CDR3 region has 15 residues. Germline CDR1 reads ENHRY; CDR2 reads SYGVKD. This CDR3 reads CAISGRRGVATEAFF. The CDR3 nucleotides read TGTGCCATCAGTGGTAGGAGGGGAGTTGCAACTGAAGCTTTCTTT.

V gene TRBV6-5 combines with J gene TRBJ2-5; D unresolved. Deletions cut 3 bases from V and 4 bases from J, with 12 bases between. The CDR3 covers 14 residues. Germline assignment: CDR1 MNHEY and CDR2 SVGAGI. The CDR3: CASSYNGEVETQYF. The CDR3 region has the DNA TGTGCCAGCAGTTATAACGGAGAGGTAGAGACCCAGTACTTC.

The rearrangement uses TRBV10-1 and TRBJ2-3, with a possible D match to TRBD2 (6 bases). V lost 6 bases and J 8 bases, leaving 9 bases between the germline ends. Looked up from germline, CDR1 is WNHNN and CDR2 is SYGVQD (reference sequence). This CDR3 has 11 amino acids. CDR3 bases: TGCGCCAGCAGCGAGGGAGGTACGCAGTATTTT. This gives the protein CASSEGGTQYF.

This clone showed up just once. The V call is TRBV6-2 or TRBV6-3, the J call TRBJ2-2; 8 nucleotides agree with TRBD1. Trimming cost V 6 bases and J 3 bases; bases outside gene matches: 6. Germline assignment: CDR1 MNHEY and CDR2 SVGEGT. The CDR3 is 15 residues long. CDR3 sequence (DNA): TGTGCCAGCAGCAATTCAGGGGGCTACACCGGGGAGCTGTTTTTT. It yields the protein CASSNSGGYTGELFF.

The V call is TRBV5-5, the J call TRBJ2-1, with a weak D call TRBD1 (5 bases). The germline CDR1 and CDR2 sequences are SGHKS and YYEKEE (reference sequence). The CDR3 is 14 residues long. V was cut by 0 bases and J by 7 bases, with 11 bases left in between. The CDR3 bases are TGTGCCAGCAGCTTGGCACAGGTAATGAATGAGCAGTTCTTC. Translating gives CASSLAQVMNEQFF.

V is TRBV5-4 and J is TRBJ1-1; unclear D gene. The CDR3 loop spans 12 amino acids. V was pared by 4 bases and J by 4 bases, with 8 bases between. Germline V gene data show CDR1 as SGHNT and CDR2 as YYREEE (reference sequence). The CDR3 reads CASSGGFTEAFF. CDR3 DNA: TGTGCCAGCAGCGGAGGGTTCACTGAAGCTTTCTTT.

The rearrangement uses TRBV5-6 and TRBJ1-4; 10 nucleotides match TRBD1. Germline assignment: CDR1 SGHDT and CDR2 YYEEEE. J gave up 6 bases and V 3 bases, and 5 bases lay outside the gene matches. The CDR3 runs to 15 residues. In nucleotides, the CDR3 is TGTGCCAGCAGCTGGGGACAGGGGTTGCATGAAAAACTGTTTTTT. This translates into CASSWGQGLHEKLFF.

Notes on this clone: One end of the junction does not line up with germline, which may come from a read error. V is TRBV7-9 and J is TRBJ2-2, with 12 positions matching TRBD2. Per the germline V gene, CDR1 is SEHNR and CDR2 is FQNEAQ (reference sequence). This CDR3 region has 15 residues. The CDR3 sequence is CANSSGTSGSNKLFF. The CDR3 bases are TGTGCCAACAGCTCCGGGACTAGCGGGTCAAACAAGCTGTTTTTT.

This clone has more than one count but fewer than ten. Different DNA sequences within this sample yield the same CDR3. The chain combines TRBV18 with TRBJ2-5; 9 nucleotides line up with TRBD1. This CDR3 has 13 amino acids. V lost 4 bases to trimming and J lost 4 bases; unmatched junction nucleotides: 1. CDR1 is KGHSH and CDR2 is LQKENI in the germline V gene. CDR3: CASSQGQGETQYF. The CDR3, as DNA: TGTGCCAGCTCACAGGGACAGGGAGAGACCCAGTACTTC.